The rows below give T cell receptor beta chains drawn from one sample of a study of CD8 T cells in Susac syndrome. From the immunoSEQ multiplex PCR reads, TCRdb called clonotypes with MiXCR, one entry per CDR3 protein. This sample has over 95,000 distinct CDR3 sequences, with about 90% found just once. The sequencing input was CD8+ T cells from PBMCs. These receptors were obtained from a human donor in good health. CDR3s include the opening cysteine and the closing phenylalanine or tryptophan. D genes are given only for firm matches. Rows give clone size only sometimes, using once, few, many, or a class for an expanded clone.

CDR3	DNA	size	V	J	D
CASSQGMTAAYRDGYTF	TGCGCCAGCAGCCAAGGAATGACTGCGGCATATCGGGATGGCTACACCTTC	.	TRBV4-3	TRBJ1-2	.
CASSLDRGASYEQYF	TGCGCCAGCAGCTTGGACAGGGGGGCTTCCTACGAGCAGTACTTC	.	TRBV5-1	TRBJ2-7	TRBD1
CASSLGGVYNEQFF	TGTGCCAGCAGCTTAGGGGGGGTCTACAATGAGCAGTTCTTC	.	TRBV7-2	TRBJ2-1	.
CASSYSTRGNTEAFF	TGTGCCAGCAGTTACTCTACTCGCGGTAACACTGAAGCTTTCTTT	.	TRBV6-2/TRBV6-3	TRBJ1-1	.
CASMTPPLWSPGATNEKLFF	TGTGCCAGCATGACCCCCCCGTTATGGTCACCAGGGGCAACTAATGAAAAACTGTTTTTT	.	TRBV2	TRBJ1-4	.
CASSLGRSPRSQHF	TGTGCCAGCAGCCTAGGACGGAGTCCAAGGTCCCAGCATTTT	.	TRBV5-6	TRBJ1-5	.
CASLEGGPTGELFF	TGTGCCAGCTTGGAGGGCGGACCTACCGGGGAGCTGTTTTTT	once	TRBV28	TRBJ2-2	.
CASSQDAQGAIFGANVLTF	TGCGCCAGCAGCCAAGACGCACAGGGGGCGATCTTCGGGGCCAACGTCCTGACTTTC	.	TRBV4-3	TRBJ2-6	TRBD1
CASSDVYEQYF	TGTGCCAGCAGTGACGTCTACGAGCAGTACTTC	.	TRBV25-1	TRBJ2-7	.
CASSERTGWPEAFF	TGTGCCAGCAGTGAACGGACGGGGTGGCCTGAAGCTTTCTTT	.	TRBV6-1	TRBJ1-1	.
CASSERVAGEQFF	TGCGCCAGCAGCGAGCGCGTAGCGGGAGAGCAGTTCTTC	.	TRBV5-1	TRBJ2-1	TRBD2
CASSIGQGAYEQFF	TGTGCCAGTAGTATTGGACAGGGGGCATATGAGCAGTTCTTC	once	TRBV19	TRBJ2-1	TRBD1
CASSPVGQGPYEQYF	TGTGCCAGCAGCCCGGTCGGACAGGGGCCCTACGAGCAGTACTTC	.	TRBV7-9	TRBJ2-7	TRBD1
CASSPGPARELFF	TGTGCCAGCAGCCCCGGACCGGCGCGGGAGCTGTTTTTT	once	TRBV7-6	TRBJ2-2	.
CASSWTGGRIQPQHF	TGTGCCAGCAGTTGGACAGGGGGCAGAATACAGCCTCAGCATTTT	.	TRBV6-6	TRBJ1-5	TRBD1
CASRDGTADYGYTF	TGTGCCAGCAGAGACGGGACAGCGGACTATGGCTACACCTTC	.	TRBV3-1	TRBJ1-2	TRBD1
CAWKGPLNEQFF	TGTGCCTGGAAAGGACCCCTCAATGAGCAGTTCTTC	.	TRBV30	TRBJ2-1	.
CASSFSGQTTGELFF	TGTGCCAGCAGCTTTTCAGGACAAACCACCGGGGAGCTGTTTTTT	.	TRBV7-9	TRBJ2-2	.
CASSAQGFYTDTQYF	TGTGCCAGCAGTGCCCAGGGTTTCTACACAGATACGCAGTATTTT	.	TRBV2	TRBJ2-3	.
CASSLVFLTGTGPYEQYF	TGTGCCAGCAGCTTGGTATTCTTGACCGGGACAGGTCCCTACGAGCAGTACTTC	.	TRBV7-8	TRBJ2-7	TRBD1
CASSLANRGRYEQYF	TGTGCCAGCAGCTTAGCGAACAGGGGGCGATACGAGCAGTACTTC	.	TRBV7-9	TRBJ2-7	TRBD1
CASSARTGWHEQFF	TGTGCCAGCAGCGCGCGGACAGGCTGGCATGAGCAGTTCTTC	.	TRBV7-2	TRBJ2-1	TRBD1
CASSVGTGINYGYTF	TGTGCCAGCAGCGTCGGGACAGGCATCAACTATGGCTACACCTTC	.	TRBV9	TRBJ1-2	TRBD1
CASSYSRLIDQPQHF	TGTGCCAGCAGTTACTCCCGACTGATCGATCAGCCCCAGCATTTT	.	TRBV6-2/TRBV6-3	TRBJ1-5	.
CAINRQGDNTGELFF	TGTGCCATCAACAGACAGGGGGATAACACCGGGGAGCTGTTTTTT	.	TRBV10-3	TRBJ2-2	TRBD1
CSASIGADSFEQYF	TGCAGTGCTAGTATCGGGGCAGACTCCTTCGAGCAGTACTTC	.	TRBV20-1	TRBJ2-7	.
CSVETGGPADTQYF	TGCAGCGTTGAAACAGGGGGCCCGGCAGATACGCAGTATTTT	.	TRBV29-1	TRBJ2-3	TRBD1
CASSHDRYTEAFF	TGCGCCAGCAGCCACGACAGATACACTGAAGCTTTCTTT	.	TRBV4-1	TRBJ1-1	.
CASSPPKGLDNEKLFF	TGTGCCAGCTCACCACCGAAGGGGCTGGATAATGAAAAACTGTTTTTT	.	TRBV18	TRBJ1-4	.
CASSNPGQGDYGYTF	TGTGCCAGTAGTAACCCGGGACAGGGGGACTATGGCTACACCTTC	once	TRBV19	TRBJ1-2	TRBD1
CASRSLTEQYF	TGTGCCAGCAGGTCCCTAACCGAGCAGTACTTC	.	TRBV28	TRBJ2-7	.
CASSLRDPGNTEAFF	TGTGCCAGCAGTTTAAGGGACCCCGGGAACACTGAAGCTTTCTTT	.	TRBV27	TRBJ1-1	.
CASSQGTGGYNEQFF	TGTGCCAGCAGCCAAGGGACAGGGGGGTACAATGAGCAGTTCTTC	.	TRBV14	TRBJ2-1	TRBD1
CASARQDNQPQHF	TGTGCCAGCGCTCGACAAGACAATCAGCCCCAGCATTTT	.	TRBV12-3/TRBV12-4	TRBJ1-5	.
CASTLLGEQYF	TGTGCCAGCACCCTCCTCGGCGAGCAGTACTTC	once	TRBV7-2	TRBJ2-7	.
CASSFVGTLKGGNTIYF	TGTGCCAGCAGTTTTGTTGGTACCCTCAAAGGTGGAAACACCATATATTTT	once	TRBV11-2	TRBJ1-3	.
CSVTSSSYEQYF	TGCAGCGTTACTAGCAGCTCCTACGAGCAGTACTTC	.	TRBV29-1	TRBJ2-7	.
CSASHELPEAFF	TGCAGTGCTAGTCATGAGCTCCCTGAAGCTTTCTTT	.	TRBV20-1	TRBJ1-1	.
CASSQGVTSPGTDTQYF	TGTGCCAGCAGCCAAGGGGTGACTAGCCCCGGGACAGATACGCAGTATTTT	.	TRBV4-2	TRBJ2-3	TRBD2
CASRLRGDGYTF	TGTGCCAGTAGACTAAGGGGGGACGGCTACACCTTC	.	TRBV19	TRBJ1-2	.
CASRMRTETPYEQYF	TGTGCCAGTAGAATGAGGACGGAAACCCCCTACGAGCAGTACTTC	.	TRBV19	TRBJ2-7	.
CASSARGGSNQPQHF	TGTGCCAGCAGCGCTAGAGGGGGAAGCAATCAGCCCCAGCATTTT	.	TRBV7-2	TRBJ1-5	.
CASTLAGGAETQYF	TGTGCCAGCACCCTAGCGGGGGGCGCGGAGACCCAGTACTTC	.	TRBV6-2/TRBV6-3	TRBJ2-5	TRBD2
CASSLHGTSRYNEQFF	TGTGCCAGCAGCCTCCATGGGACTAGCCGATACAATGAGCAGTTCTTC	.	TRBV3-1	TRBJ2-1	TRBD2
CASSQGQGLIYNEQFF	TGTGCCAGCAGCCAAGGTCAGGGACTGATTTACAATGAGCAGTTCTTC	.	TRBV3-1	TRBJ2-1	.
CASSLDSIGTGAYEQYF	TGTGCCAGCAGCTTAGACTCAATAGGGACAGGGGCCTACGAGCAGTACTTC	.	TRBV7-9	TRBJ2-7	TRBD1
CASSQEPSGSRQETQYF	TGTGCCAGCAGCCAAGAACCCAGTGGCAGCCGCCAAGAGACCCAGTACTTC	.	TRBV4-2	TRBJ2-5	.
CASSYTPPSYNEQFF	TGTGCCAGCAGTTACACACCCCCGTCCTACAATGAGCAGTTCTTC	.	TRBV6-2/TRBV6-3	TRBJ2-1	.